This T cell receptor (beta chain) was profiled in a study of regulatory T cells in long-lasting Graves disease (dated by TCRdb to about 2021). About the full investigation: Antithyroid drugs had been taken for less than 3 months by newly diagnosed Graves' disease patients. A total of 35 or so samples underwent TCR sequencing: around 13 from persistent and roughly 20 from newly diagnosed Graves' disease patients. Peripheral blood TCR sequencing and RNA sequencing compared persistent Graves' disease patients with newly diagnosed Graves' disease patients. The study was conducted in China and was registered as a clinical trial.

This clonotype was seen repeatedly, ten times or more. Its antigen has not been determined. Per-nucleotide qualities are absent, and no much larger clonotype sits a single base away. Receptors were amplified or captured by multiplex PCR. The sequencer listed for this sample is Illumina HiSeq 4000. CDR3 regions were amplified by Arm-PCR with iRepertoire HTBI primers to construct TCR beta libraries. Gel purification was performed on PCR products prior to sequencing. The published analysis was carried out like this. Gene usage analysis of CDR3 amino acid clonotypes used the approximately 62 TRBV and about 14 TRBJ segments found across samples. Filtered high-quality paired reads were merged into contigs using COPE and FqMerger. BLAST was used to align contigs to IMGT TRBV, TRBD and TRBJ reference genes, with CDR3 defined following IMGT. Any clonotype with a frequency above 0.1% was classified as a highly expanded clone. Repertoire diversity was measured by Shannon entropy, and V-J evenness by the Gini coefficient. Public clonotypes were defined as clonotypes shared by more than one individual. Using fastp at Q25 and MiXCR, TCRdb reprocessed the public reads and kept productive beta chains. Duplicate CDR3 protein sequences are folded into a single record with the most common DNA and genes. These V and J calls are TCRdb output, not the study's own analysis. Recorded for this sample are about 430,000 distinct CDR3 sequences; 15% of them occurred a single time. The ten largest clonotypes hold approximately 7.8% of the sample.

The time point label, as the study defines it: newly diagnosed GD, antithyroid drugs for less than 3 months. RNA was extracted from PBMCs in TRIzol for both TCR sequencing and RNA sequencing. The diagnosis of Graves' disease was made according to American Thyroid Association guidelines. Patients were recruited from an endocrinology department in Xi'an, China. From each patient, about 9 milliliters of peripheral blood was collected into an EDTA anticoagulant tube. PBMCs were isolated by Ficoll Paque Plus density gradient separation without further T cell sorting. An Agilent 2100 Bioanalyzer and agarose gel were used to check RNA quality, while a NanoDrop 2000 measured RNA concentration. Relative to germline, V is 5 bases shorter and J is 5 bases shorter, with 8 bases between their ends. Sequences SGHRS (CDR1) and YFSETQ (CDR2) are obtained from the germline V gene. The CDR3 covers 13 residues, taking in both the cysteine and the phenylalanine. Only the CDR3 DNA stays, 39 bases, in frame from base 1.

Overall study outcomes, separate from this receptor: The authors noted that the small sample size was a limitation that may lower accuracy. Because the primary lesion, thyroid tissue, could not be accessed, the study looked at peripheral blood alone. TRBV28, TRBJ1-2 and TRBJ2-5 were preferentially used in persistent disease, while TRBV20-1 and TRBJ2-1 were favored in newly diagnosed disease. Sequencing and analysis were limited to the TCR beta chain. Compared with newly diagnosed patients, patients with persistent Graves' disease had lower TCR Shannon entropy and fewer highly expanded clones, which suggests clonal expansion. A larger number of public clonotypes was shared among persistent patients (under 3,000) than among newly diagnosed patients (around 870).

These data were also reused for a study on T cells in Graves' hyperthyroidism and ophthalmopathy. From the second report: Stable Graves' hyperthyroidism was defined as the absence of progression to ophthalmopathy over 18 months of follow-up. Hyperthyroidism patients were newly diagnosed, with disease duration under 2 months, and aged 18 to 65 years. Patients with uncontrolled infections, other autoimmune diseases, pregnancy or lactation were excluded. Diagnoses relied on clinical symptoms, serum thyroxine and TRAb, thyroid ultrasound and orbital computed tomography. A first-round RT-PCR of the TCR CDR3 used the HTBI primer set with the Qiagen OneStep RT-PCR kit. Most expanded thyroid clonotypes (frequency above 0.001) were also found in blood, which suggests that blood repertoires may mirror thyroid immune responses. Ophthalmopathy was separated from stable hyperthyroidism by a 13 V-J signature model, with approximately 85% sensitivity and around 81% specificity obtained in cross-validation and 80%/75% obtained in testing. In validation, the model predicted progression to ophthalmopathy with just under 71% sensitivity and 72% to 85% specificity, a median of approximately 6.7 months before onset. To identify distinguishing TCR V-J signatures, a discovery cohort of some 99 patients was used, comprising some 43 with Graves' ophthalmopathy and approximately 57 with stable Graves' hyperthyroidism. An independent validation cohort of under 20 hyperthyroidism patients and approximately 16 patients who later progressed to ophthalmopathy tested prospective prediction of ophthalmopathy. The 100 or so discovery patients were divided at random into training and test sets in a 7:3 ratio. In six Graves' hyperthyroidism patients, the study also compared T-cell repertoires from thyroid tissue with T-cell repertoires from blood. Following sampling, methimazole starting at 30 mg daily was given to hyperthyroidism patients, and high-dose intravenous methylprednisolone was given to ophthalmopathy patients. Libraries were constructed in a second round of multiplex PCR, after which size selection and purification were carried out. Libraries were sequenced paired-end with 100 bp reads on an Illumina HiSeq2000. SOAPnuke was used to process the raw data, with reads discarded if the reads contained adapters or uncalled bases, had a mean Phred below 15, or lacked an exact constant-primer or identifier match. COPE v1.2.5 was used to merge the high-quality paired reads, and each unique nucleotide sequence was defined as a clonotype. MiTCR v1.1 was used to align the clonotypes against IMGT TRBV, TRBD and TRBJ reference segments. The analysis included only V-J combinations with a frequency above 0.0001, which together covered about 99% of the repertoires. A TCS score was defined as the ratio of F50 (clonal expansion) to E x V (chaos), with BLOSUM62-based TCRdist applied between CDR3 peptides within each V-J. Welch's t-statistics and random forest reduced 500 to 550 V-J features to about 12, which were used in a naive Bayes classifier (R e1071). Sample size was not statistically predetermined, and blinding of investigators to group allocation was not performed. The paper reports TCR Vbeta CDR3 sequencing of roughly 140 peripheral blood samples: fewer than 50 ophthalmopathy, roughly 74 hyperthyroidism and about 17 progressor patients.

This material consisted of peripheral blood mononuclear cells (PBMCs), taken at new diagnosis, from a patient treated with antithyroid drugs. Recombination joined TRBV5-1 with TRBJ1-6; TRBD1 is possibly the D segment (5 matching bases). The TCR originated in a woman aged 35 to 49 with Graves disease. Donor details come from another sample of the same person, matched by shared clones. The nucleotides are TGCGCCAGCAGGCCGACAGATAATTCACCCCTCCACTTT. Its coded protein is CASRPTDNSPLHF. The CDR3, completed at both ends by the reference TRBV5-1 and TRBJ1-6 genes, gives the full variable domain KAGVTQTPRYLIKTRGQQVTLSCSPISGHRSVSWYQQTPGQGLQFLFEYFSETQRNKGNFPGRFSGRQFSNSRSEMNVSTLELGDSALYLCASRPTDNSPLHFGNGTRLTVT.